The rows below give T cell receptor beta chains drawn from one sample of a study of blood T cell repertoires in COVID-19. Only in-frame clones appear in the TCRdb table, and some are missing; sequencing was by immunoSEQ multiplex PCR. The sample yields some 62,000 clones, 86% seen once. The material sequenced was peripheral blood. Source of these receptors: a woman over 75 with acute or convalescent COVID-19. Each CDR3 is given with its conserved first and last residue. Each record gives: V gene, CDR3 length, J gene, CDR3 protein.

>TRBV6-6|15|TRBJ2-3
CASSYSGTGTDTQYF
>TRBV2|15|TRBJ1-4
CASQTGTQRNEKLFF
>TRBV28|16|TRBJ2-1
CASSSRLAGDYNEQFF
>TRBV7-9|17|TRBJ2-1
CASSLGLGRAAYNEQFF
>TRBV24-1|14|TRBJ1-3
CATSSGSSGNTIYF
>TRBV4-2|19|TRBJ2-3
CASSQELTSGSRGADTQYF
>TRBV10-3|15|TRBJ1-4
CAISDGGRANEKLFF
>TRBV18|17|TRBJ1-1
CASSPGETGVGGTEAFF
>TRBV29-1|14|TRBJ2-3
CSVITQGSADTQYF
>TRBV2|14|TRBJ2-7
CASRDSRTSGEQYF
>TRBV5-4|13|TRBJ1-2
CASSLQGAHGYTF
>TRBV5-1|15|TRBJ1-6
CASRLRGQGNSPLHF
>TRBV7-9|15|TRBJ2-7
CASSSGTGGFYEQYF
>TRBV6-5|15|TRBJ1-5
CASITLGVTNQPQHF
>TRBV4-1|13|TRBJ2-7
CASSQRVTYEQYF
>TRBV7-2|14|TRBJ1-5
CASSLSVSNQPQHF